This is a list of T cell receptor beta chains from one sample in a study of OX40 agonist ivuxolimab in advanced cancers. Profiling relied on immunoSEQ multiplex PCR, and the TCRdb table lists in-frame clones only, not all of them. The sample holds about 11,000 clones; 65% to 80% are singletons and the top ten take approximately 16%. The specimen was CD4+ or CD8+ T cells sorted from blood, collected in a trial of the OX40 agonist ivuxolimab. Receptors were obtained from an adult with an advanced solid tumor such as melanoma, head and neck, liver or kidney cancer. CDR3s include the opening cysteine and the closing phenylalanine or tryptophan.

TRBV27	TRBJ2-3	CASSLWGADTQYF
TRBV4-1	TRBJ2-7	CASSQDLGEQYF
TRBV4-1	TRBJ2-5	CASSQVLSGLETQYF
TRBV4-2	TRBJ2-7	CASSQEASGNSYEQYF
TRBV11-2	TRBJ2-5	CASSFKETQYF
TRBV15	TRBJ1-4	CATSRGTVATNEKLFF
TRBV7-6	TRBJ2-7	CASSLGGFYEQYF
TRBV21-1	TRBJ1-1	CASSPGPHYTEAFF
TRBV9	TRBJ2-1	CASSVVTDSEQFF
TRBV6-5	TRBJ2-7	CASRPGMGEQYF
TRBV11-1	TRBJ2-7	CASSLAVWTDEQYF
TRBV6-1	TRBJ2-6	CASSEGPYPSPSGANVLTF
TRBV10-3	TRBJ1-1	CAIKLDGGMNTEAFF
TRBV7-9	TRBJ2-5	CASSSLRQGLAETQYF
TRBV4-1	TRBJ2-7	CASSVRTAVSYEQYF
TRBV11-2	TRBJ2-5	CASSLGFQETQYF
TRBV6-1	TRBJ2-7	CASSVETGGMGEQYF
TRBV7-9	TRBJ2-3	CASRGRDIKGYTQYF